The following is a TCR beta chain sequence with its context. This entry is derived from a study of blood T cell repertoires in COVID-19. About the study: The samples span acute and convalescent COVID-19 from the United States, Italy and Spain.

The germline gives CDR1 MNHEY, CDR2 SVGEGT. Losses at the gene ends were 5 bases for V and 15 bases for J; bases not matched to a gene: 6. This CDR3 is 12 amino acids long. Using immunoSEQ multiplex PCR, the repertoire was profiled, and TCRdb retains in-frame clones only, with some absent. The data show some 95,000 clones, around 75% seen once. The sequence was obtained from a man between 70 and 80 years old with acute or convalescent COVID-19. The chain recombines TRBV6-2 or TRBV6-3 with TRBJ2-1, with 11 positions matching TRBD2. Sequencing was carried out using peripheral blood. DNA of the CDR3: TGTGCCAGCAGTATTAGCGGGAGGGGCTGGTTCTTC. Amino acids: CASSISGRGWFF.